These T cell receptor beta chains were read from a single sample in a study of blood T cell repertoires in COVID-19. Repertoires were generated with immunoSEQ multiplex PCR, while TCRdb's copy carries only in-frame clones and drops some. Of around 75,000 clones listed, about nine tenths are singletons. Material: peripheral blood. These receptors originate from a human donor in a cohort sampled during active COVID-19. The CDR3 runs from the conserved cysteine through the conserved F or W. A D gene is named only where the DNA matches it firmly. Some rows have no size entry. The others give once, few or many, or a class for an expanded clone.

NA	TRBD2	TRBV18	TRBJ2-1	TGTGCCAGCTCACCACCGGGAGGGTCCTACAATGAGCAGTTCTTC	CASSPPGGSYNEQFF
NA	NA	TRBV6-6	TRBJ2-7	TGTGCCAGCAGTCCAAATCTATCCCGAAGCTCCTACGAGCAGTACTTC	CASSPNLSRSSYEQYF
NA	TRBD2	TRBV18	TRBJ2-7	TGTGCCAGCTCACCAGATAGCGGGAGGGCGGTCGAGCAGTACTTC	CASSPDSGRAVEQYF
NA	NA	TRBV7-9	TRBJ1-3	TGTGCCAGCAGCCAGGCCTCTGGAAACACCATATATTTT	CASSQASGNTIYF
NA	NA	TRBV19	TRBJ1-2	TGTGCCAGTATTAAGAAGGGGCACCTCTATGGCTACACCTTC	CASIKKGHLYGYTF
once	TRBD1	TRBV24-1	TRBJ2-1	TGTGCCACCAGCCCGGACAGGGGAATGGATGAGCAGTTCTTC	CATSPDRGMDEQFF
NA	TRBD2	TRBV7-8	TRBJ2-1	TGTGCCAGCGGGGCCAGCGGGAGGGCTGAAAATGAGCAGTTCTTC	CASGASGRAENEQFF
NA	TRBD2	TRBV7-9	TRBJ2-6	TGTGCCAGCAGCCGACCACTAGCGGGAAGCTCTGGGGCCAACGTCCTGACTTTC	CASSRPLAGSSGANVLTF
NA	NA	TRBV29-1	TRBJ2-6	TGCAGCGTCGACTATTTTGGGGCCAACGTCCTGACTTTC	CSVDYFGANVLTF
NA	TRBD2	TRBV7-9	TRBJ2-7	TGTGCCAGCAGCTTTGGTCCGGTCCAGCGGGAGTTCTACGAGCAGTACTTC	CASSFGPVQREFYEQYF
NA	NA	TRBV7-9	TRBJ2-5	TGTGCCAGCAGCCTAGTCTGGGGGGACCAGGAGGCCCAAGAGACCCAGTACTTC	CASSLVWGDQEAQETQYF
NA	TRBD1	TRBV20-1	TRBJ2-7	TGCAGTGCTAGTTCGGGACAGGAATACGAGCAGTACTTC	CSASSGQEYEQYF
NA	TRBD1	TRBV5-4	TRBJ2-7	TGTGCCAGCAGCGACCGAGAGGGACAGGGGGCTTACGAGCAGTACTTC	CASSDREGQGAYEQYF
NA	TRBD1	TRBV13	TRBJ2-7	TGTGCCAGCAGCCTGGGACAGGGAACCCAATCCTACGAGCAGTACTTC	CASSLGQGTQSYEQYF
NA	NA	TRBV9	TRBJ2-7	TGTGCCAGCAGCGGCAGAGGGGAGGCCGCCTACGAGCAGTACTTC	CASSGRGEAAYEQYF
NA	NA	TRBV4-1	TRBJ2-1	TGCGCCAGCAGCCAAGATATCGGGGGGCAGTACAATGAGCAGTTCTTC	CASSQDIGGQYNEQFF
NA	TRBD1	TRBV19	TRBJ2-2	TGTGCCAGTAGTCTAACAGGGGTGACCGGGGAGCTGTTTTTT	CASSLTGVTGELFF
NA	NA	TRBV28	TRBJ1-2	TGTGCCAGCAGTTTAGACAGAATGAACTATGGCTACACCTTC	CASSLDRMNYGYTF
NA	NA	TRBV28	TRBJ2-3	TGTGCCAGCACAGGCACAGATACGCAGTATTTT	CASTGTDTQYF
NA	TRBD1	TRBV5-6	TRBJ1-4	TGTGCCAGCAGCTTGGGGACAGGGGGCTATGAAAAACTGTTTTTT	CASSLGTGGYEKLFF
NA	NA	TRBV3-1/TRBV3-2	TRBJ1-1	TGTGCCAGCAGCCAAGCCCAGGGGAACACTGAAGCTTTCTTT	CASSQAQGNTEAFF
once	TRBD2	TRBV6-5	TRBJ2-5	TGTGCCAGCAACTCCCTAGGGAGGGGATTAGAGACCCAGTACTTC	CASNSLGRGLETQYF
NA	NA	TRBV27	TRBJ1-5	TGTGCCAGCAGTTTCGAGGGTCGTAGTCAGCCCCAGCATTTT	CASSFEGRSQPQHF
NA	TRBD1	TRBV5-6	TRBJ2-6	TGTGCCAGCAGCTTGGACAGGGGGTTTGGGGCCAACGTCCTGACTTTC	CASSLDRGFGANVLTF
NA	NA	TRBV11-2	TRBJ1-5	TGTGCCAGCAGCGGGGGGGAGGGGACATATAGCAATCAGCCCCAGCATTTT	CASSGGEGTYSNQPQHF
NA	TRBD2	TRBV5-4	TRBJ2-1	TGTGCCAGCAGCACTAGCGCCAGCTCCTACAATGAGCAGTTCTTC	CASSTSASSYNEQFF
NA	NA	TRBV21-1	TRBJ1-6	TGTGCCAGCAGCCCCAAAGAAGGGGGCGAGAACCCTAATTCACCCCTCCACTTT	CASSPKEGGENPNSPLHF
few	TRBD1	TRBV3-1/TRBV3-2	TRBJ1-5	TGTGCCAGCAGCCGGGACAGGGGGTCGCCCCAGCATTTT	CASSRDRGSPQHF
few	TRBD1	TRBV20-1	TRBJ1-3	TGCAGTGCTAGTCAGGGGGTAGGAAACACCATATATTTT	CSASQGVGNTIYF
NA	NA	TRBV12-3/TRBV12-4	TRBJ2-3	TGTGCCAGCTGCAGAATTAGCACAGATACGCAGTATTTT	CASCRISTDTQYF
NA	NA	TRBV27	TRBJ1-1	TGTGCCAGCAGTTTAGACAGTATGAACACTGAAGCTTTCTTT	CASSLDSMNTEAFF
NA	TRBD1	TRBV28	TRBJ1-5	TGTGCCAGCAATAAGGACAGGGGCACAGGAGGGGGCAATCAGCCCCAGCATTTT	CASNKDRGTGGGNQPQHF
NA	TRBD1	TRBV20-1	TRBJ1-6	TGCAGTGCTAGTACCGGGACAGACTATAATTCACCCCTCCACTTT	CSASTGTDYNSPLHF
once	TRBD2	TRBV24-1	TRBJ2-3	TGTGCCACCAGTGATTTGGGCAGGGAGGGTGGCACAGATACGCAGTATTTT	CATSDLGREGGTDTQYF
NA	TRBD1	TRBV5-6	TRBJ2-7	TGTGCCAGCAGCCCCGGGACAGGTGCCTACGAGCAGTACTTC	CASSPGTGAYEQYF
NA	TRBD1	TRBV19	TRBJ1-6	TGTGCCAGTAGTGGACGGGACAGGGGGTATAATTCACCCCTCCACTTT	CASSGRDRGYNSPLHF
NA	TRBD2	TRBV24-1	TRBJ2-2	TGTGCCACCAGTGATCCATCCCGAACTAGCGGCCTTAACACCGGGGAGCTGTTTTTT	CATSDPSRTSGLNTGELFF
NA	NA	TRBV1	TRBJ2-7	TGCACCAGCAACCTTCGGGGACAGGGACAATCCTACGAGCAGTACTTC	CTSNLRGQGQSYEQYF
NA	TRBD2	TRBV7-2	TRBJ2-4	TGTGCCAGCAGCGCGACTAGCTGGAGAAACATTCAGTACTTC	CASSATSWRNIQYF
NA	TRBD1	TRBV6-5	TRBJ2-1	TGTGCCAGCACCCTCGTCGACAGGGCCCATGAGCAGTTCTTC	CASTLVDRAHEQFF
NA	TRBD2	TRBV24-1	TRBJ2-2	TGTGCCACCAGTGACCAAACTAGCGGGAGTAGCACCGGGGAGCTGTTTTTT	CATSDQTSGSSTGELFF
NA	NA	TRBV2	TRBJ2-7	TGTGCCAGCTTGGGGGGCGAGCAGTACTTC	CASLGGEQYF
NA	NA	TRBV6-6	TRBJ2-7	TGTGCCAGCAGCCAATCGGGGGAGCAGTACTTC	CASSQSGEQYF
NA	NA	TRBV9	TRBJ2-6	TGTGCCAGCAGCGCCTCCGGGACAAGCCGCTCTGGGGCCAACGTCCTGACTTTC	CASSASGTSRSGANVLTF
NA	NA	TRBV7-9	TRBJ2-7	TGTGCCAGCAGTTTTCACCCCGACAGTCCCTACGAGCAGTACTTC	CASSFHPDSPYEQYF
NA	NA	TRBV14	TRBJ2-3	TGTGCCAGCAACTTCCGAAGCACAGATACGCAGTATTTT	CASNFRSTDTQYF